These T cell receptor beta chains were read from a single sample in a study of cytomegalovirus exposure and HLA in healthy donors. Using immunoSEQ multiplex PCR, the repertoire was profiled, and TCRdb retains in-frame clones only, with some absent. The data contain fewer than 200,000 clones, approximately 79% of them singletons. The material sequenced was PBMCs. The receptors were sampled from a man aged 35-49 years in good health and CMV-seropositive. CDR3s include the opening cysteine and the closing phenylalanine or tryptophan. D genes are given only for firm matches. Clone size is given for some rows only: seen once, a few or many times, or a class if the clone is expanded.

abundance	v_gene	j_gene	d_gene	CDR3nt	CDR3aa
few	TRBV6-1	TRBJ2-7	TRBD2	TGTGCCAGCAGGGAGGGACTAGCTGCCGGCTACGAGCAGTACTTC	CASREGLAAGYEQYF
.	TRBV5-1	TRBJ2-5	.	TGCGCCAGCAGCTCTCAGGGTGCCCAAGAGACCCAGTACTTC	CASSSQGAQETQYF
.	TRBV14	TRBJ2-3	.	TGTGCCAGCAGCCAAGACGGGAGAGGAGGTACGCAGTATTTT	CASSQDGRGGTQYF
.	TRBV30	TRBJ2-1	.	TGTGCCTGGAGTACAGAAGCCAATGAGCAGTTCTTC	CAWSTEANEQFF
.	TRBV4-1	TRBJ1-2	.	TGCGCCAGCAGCCAAGGGCAGGGCACAAACTATGGCTACACCTTC	CASSQGQGTNYGYTF
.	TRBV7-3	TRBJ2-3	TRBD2	TGTGCCAGCAGCCCAAGGGGCCGGACTAGCGGGAGCGGAGACACGCAGTATTTT	CASSPRGRTSGSGDTQYF
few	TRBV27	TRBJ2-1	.	TGTGCCAGCAGCCCCTACCTAGTAGGGGGAACGAACAATGAGCAGTTCTTC	CASSPYLVGGTNNEQFF
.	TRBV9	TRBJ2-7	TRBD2	TGTGCCAGCAGCGTAGGGGTAGCGGGGTTCTACGAGCAGTACTTC	CASSVGVAGFYEQYF
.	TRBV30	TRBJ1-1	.	TGTGCCTACGGGTTGAACACTGAAGCTTTCTTT	CAYGLNTEAFF
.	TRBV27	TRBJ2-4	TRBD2	TGTGCCAGCAGTTTAAAGGTAGCGGGAGCTTGGGGAAACAGTCAGTACTTC	CASSLKVAGAWGNSQYF
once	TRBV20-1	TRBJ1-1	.	TGCAGTGCTAGCGCGACAGCTGAAGCTTTCTTT	CSASATAEAFF
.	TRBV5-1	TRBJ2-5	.	TGCGCCAGCAGCTCCGGACAGATCCAAGAGACCCAGTACTTC	CASSSGQIQETQYF
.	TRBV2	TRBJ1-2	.	TGTGCCAGCAGTGAAGGTGTCGGGGGCTACACCTTC	CASSEGVGGYTF
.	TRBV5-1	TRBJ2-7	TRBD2	TGCGCCAGCAGCCATGGACTAGCGCTCTCCTACGAGCAGTACTTC	CASSHGLALSYEQYF
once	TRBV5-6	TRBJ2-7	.	TGTGCCAGCAGCTTGTCGGGGTCGTTATTTTCTTTAGAGCAGTACTTC	CASSLSGSLFSLEQYF
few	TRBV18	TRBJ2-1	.	TGTGCCAGCTCACCACCGGACAGCTACAATGAGCAGTTCTTC	CASSPPDSYNEQFF
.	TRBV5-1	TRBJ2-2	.	TGCGCCAGCAGCTTGTTGGCAGCGGCGTCCACCGGGGAGCTGTTTTTT	CASSLLAAASTGELFF
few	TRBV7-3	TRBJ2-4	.	TGTGCCAGCAGCTTATCGTCGGGGGACTCTCAGTACTTC	CASSLSSGDSQYF
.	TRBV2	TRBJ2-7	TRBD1	TGTGCCAGCAGTGACCCTGGGACAGGGGGAACCTACGAGCAGTACTTC	CASSDPGTGGTYEQYF
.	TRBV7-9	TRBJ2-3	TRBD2	TGTGCCAGCAGCTTAGATATTAGCGGGAGCGCAGATACGCAGTATTTT	CASSLDISGSADTQYF
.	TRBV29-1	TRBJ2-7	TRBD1	TGCAGCGTTGAGGGGACAGGGGCCGCCGGGACCTACGAGCAGTACTTC	CSVEGTGAAGTYEQYF
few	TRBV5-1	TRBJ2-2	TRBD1	TGCGCCAGCAGTTTATCCGGGACAGGGTCCACCGGGGAGCTGTTTTTT	CASSLSGTGSTGELFF